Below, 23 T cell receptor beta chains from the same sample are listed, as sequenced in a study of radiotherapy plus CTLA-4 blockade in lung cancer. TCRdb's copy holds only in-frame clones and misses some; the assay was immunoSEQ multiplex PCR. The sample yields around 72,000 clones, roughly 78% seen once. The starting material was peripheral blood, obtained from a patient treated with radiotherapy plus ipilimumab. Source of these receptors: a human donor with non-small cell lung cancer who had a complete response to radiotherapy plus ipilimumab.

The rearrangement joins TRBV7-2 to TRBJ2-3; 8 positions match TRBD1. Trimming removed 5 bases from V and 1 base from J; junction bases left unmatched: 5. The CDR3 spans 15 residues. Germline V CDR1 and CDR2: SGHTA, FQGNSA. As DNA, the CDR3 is TGTGCCAGCAGCGGACCGGGACAGGGCACAGATACGCAGTATTTT. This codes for CASSGPGQGTDTQYF.

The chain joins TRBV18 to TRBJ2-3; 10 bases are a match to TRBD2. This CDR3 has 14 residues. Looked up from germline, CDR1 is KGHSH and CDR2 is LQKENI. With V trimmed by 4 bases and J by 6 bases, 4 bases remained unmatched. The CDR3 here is CASSQAGGRDTQYF. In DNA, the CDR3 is TGTGCCAGCTCACAAGCGGGAGGGCGGGATACGCAGTATTTT.

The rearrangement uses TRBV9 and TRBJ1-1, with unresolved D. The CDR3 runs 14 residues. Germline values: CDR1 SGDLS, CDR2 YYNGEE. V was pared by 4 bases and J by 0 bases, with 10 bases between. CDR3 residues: CASSPTGMNTEAFF. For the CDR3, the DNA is TGTGCCAGCAGCCCGACCGGAATGAACACTGAAGCTTTCTTT. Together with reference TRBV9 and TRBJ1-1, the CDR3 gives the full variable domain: DSGVTQTPKHLITATGQRVTLRCSPRSGDLSVYWYQQSLDQGLQFLIQYYNGEERAKGNILERFSAQQFPDLHSELNLSSLELGDSALYFCASSPTGMNTEAFFGQGTRLTVV.

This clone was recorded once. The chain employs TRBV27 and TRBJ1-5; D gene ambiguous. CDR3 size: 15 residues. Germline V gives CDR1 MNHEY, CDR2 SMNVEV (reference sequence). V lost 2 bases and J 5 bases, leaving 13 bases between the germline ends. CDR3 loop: CASSLKAASDQPQHF. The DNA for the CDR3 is TGTGCCAGCAGTTTAAAGGCCGCATCTGATCAGCCCCAGCATTTT.

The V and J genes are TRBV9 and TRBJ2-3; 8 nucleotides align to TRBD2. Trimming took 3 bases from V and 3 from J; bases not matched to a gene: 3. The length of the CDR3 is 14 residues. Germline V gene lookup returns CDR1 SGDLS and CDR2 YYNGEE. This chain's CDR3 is CASSGGLGTDTQYF. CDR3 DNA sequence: TGTGCCAGCAGCGGGGGACTAGGGACAGATACGCAGTATTTT.

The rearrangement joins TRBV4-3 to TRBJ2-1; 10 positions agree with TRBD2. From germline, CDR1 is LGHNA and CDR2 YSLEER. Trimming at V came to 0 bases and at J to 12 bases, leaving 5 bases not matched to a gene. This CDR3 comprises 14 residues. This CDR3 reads CASSQERTSGLQFF. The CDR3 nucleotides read TGCGCCAGCAGCCAAGAAAGGACTAGCGGCCTGCAGTTCTTC.

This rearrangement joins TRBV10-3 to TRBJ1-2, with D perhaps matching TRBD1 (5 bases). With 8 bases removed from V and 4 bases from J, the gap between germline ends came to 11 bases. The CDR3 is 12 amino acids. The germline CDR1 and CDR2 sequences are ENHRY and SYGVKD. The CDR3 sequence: CAILQEPYGYTF. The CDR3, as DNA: TGTGCCATCTTACAGGAGCCCTATGGCTACACCTTC.

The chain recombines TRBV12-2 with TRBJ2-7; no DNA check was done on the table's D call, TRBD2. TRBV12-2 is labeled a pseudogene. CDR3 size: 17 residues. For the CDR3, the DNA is TGTGCAAGTCGCTTAATTTCCGGGACTAGCGGGAGGGTCGAGCAGTACGTC. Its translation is CASRLISGTSGRVEQYV.

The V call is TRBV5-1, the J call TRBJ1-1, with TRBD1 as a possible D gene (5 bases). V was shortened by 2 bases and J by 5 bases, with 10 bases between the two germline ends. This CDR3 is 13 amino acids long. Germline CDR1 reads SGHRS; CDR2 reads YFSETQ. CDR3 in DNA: TGCGCCAGCAGCTTTACAGGAGGTACTGAAGCTTTCTTT. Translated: CASSFTGGTEAFF.

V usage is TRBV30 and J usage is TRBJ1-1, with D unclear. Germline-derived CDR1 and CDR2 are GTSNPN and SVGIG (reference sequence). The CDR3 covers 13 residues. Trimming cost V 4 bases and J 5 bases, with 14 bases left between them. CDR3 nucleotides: TGTGCCTGGACCAACCGGGTGGATACTGAAGCTTTCTTT. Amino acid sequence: CAWTNRVDTEAFF. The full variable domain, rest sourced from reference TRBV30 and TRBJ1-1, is SQTIHQWPATLVQPVGSPLSLECTVEGTSNPNLYWYRQAAGRGLQLLFYSVGIGQISSEVPQNLSASRPQDRQFILSSKKLLLSDSGFYLCAWTNRVDTEAFFGQGTRLTVV.

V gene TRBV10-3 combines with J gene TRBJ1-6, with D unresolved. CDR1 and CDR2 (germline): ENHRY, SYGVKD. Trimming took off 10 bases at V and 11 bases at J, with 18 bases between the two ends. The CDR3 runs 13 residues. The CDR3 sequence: CATQRGMSTPLHF. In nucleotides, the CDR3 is TGTGCCACCCAGCGAGGGATGTCGACACCCCTCCACTTT.

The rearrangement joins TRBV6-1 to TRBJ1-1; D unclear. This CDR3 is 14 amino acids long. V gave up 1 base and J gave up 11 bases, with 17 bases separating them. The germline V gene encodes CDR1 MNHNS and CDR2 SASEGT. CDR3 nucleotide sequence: TGTGCCAGCAGTGAAGGGACCCGTTTTGTCCTTGCTTTCTTT. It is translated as CASSEGTRFVLAFF.

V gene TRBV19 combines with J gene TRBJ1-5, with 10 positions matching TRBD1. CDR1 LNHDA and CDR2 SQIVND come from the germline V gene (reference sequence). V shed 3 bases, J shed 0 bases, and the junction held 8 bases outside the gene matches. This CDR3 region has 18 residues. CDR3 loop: CASSMRGTGVGSNQPQHF. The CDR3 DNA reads TGTGCCAGTAGTATGAGGGGGACAGGGGTGGGTAGCAATCAGCCCCAGCATTTT.

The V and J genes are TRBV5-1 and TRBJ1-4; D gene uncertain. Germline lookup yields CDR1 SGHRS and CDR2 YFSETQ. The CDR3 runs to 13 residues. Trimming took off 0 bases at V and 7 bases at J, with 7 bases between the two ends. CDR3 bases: TGCGCCAGCAGCTTGGCATGGGGTGAAAAACTGTTTTTT. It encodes CASSLAWGEKLFF.

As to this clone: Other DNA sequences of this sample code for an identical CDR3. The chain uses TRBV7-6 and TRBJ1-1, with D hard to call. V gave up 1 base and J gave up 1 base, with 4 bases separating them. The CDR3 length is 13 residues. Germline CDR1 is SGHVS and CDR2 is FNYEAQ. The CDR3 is CASSLGQNTEAFF. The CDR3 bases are TGTGCCAGCAGCTTAGGACAGAACACTGAAGCTTTCTTT.

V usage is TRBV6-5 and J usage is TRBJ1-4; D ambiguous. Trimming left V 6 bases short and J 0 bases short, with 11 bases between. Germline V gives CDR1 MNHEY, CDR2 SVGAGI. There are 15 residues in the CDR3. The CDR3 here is CASRLTGSTNEKLFF. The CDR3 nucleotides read TGTGCCAGCAGATTAACCGGATCAACTAATGAAAAACTGTTTTTT.

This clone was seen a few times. For the CDR3, the DNA is TGTGCCTATCAGTCGTTGGCCTACTATGGCTACACCTTC. This sequence encodes CAYQSLAYYGYTF. The V gene is TRBV30, the J gene TRBJ1-2; D remains ambiguous. Trimming cost V 7 bases and J 3 bases, with 15 bases left between them. The CDR3 runs to 13 residues. Germline loops: CDR1 GTSNPN, CDR2 SVGIG (reference sequence).

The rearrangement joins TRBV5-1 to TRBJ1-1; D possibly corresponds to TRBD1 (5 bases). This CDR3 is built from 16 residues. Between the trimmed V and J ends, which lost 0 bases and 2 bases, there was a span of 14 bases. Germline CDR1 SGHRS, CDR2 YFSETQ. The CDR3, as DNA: TGCGCCAGCAGCTTGGCCATCGGGGCGGGTAACACTGAAGCTTTCTTT. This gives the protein CASSLAIGAGNTEAFF.

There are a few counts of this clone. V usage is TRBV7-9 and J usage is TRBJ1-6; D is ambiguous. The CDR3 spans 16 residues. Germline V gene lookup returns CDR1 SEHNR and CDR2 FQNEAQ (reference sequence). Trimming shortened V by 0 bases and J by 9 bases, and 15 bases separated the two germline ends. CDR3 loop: CASSLAGRYHPSPLHF. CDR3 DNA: TGTGCCAGCAGCTTAGCGGGCAGATATCACCCTTCACCCCTCCACTTT. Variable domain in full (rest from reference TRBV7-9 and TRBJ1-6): DTGVSQNPRHKITKRGQNVTFRCDPISEHNRLYWYRQTLGQGPEFLTYFQNEAQLEKSRLLSDRFSAERPKGSFSTLEIQRTEQGDSAMYLCASSLAGRYHPSPLHFGNGTRLTVT.

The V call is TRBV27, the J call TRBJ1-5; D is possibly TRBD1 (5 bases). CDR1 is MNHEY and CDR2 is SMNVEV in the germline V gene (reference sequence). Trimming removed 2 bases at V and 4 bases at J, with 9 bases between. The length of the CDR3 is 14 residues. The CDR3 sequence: CASSLGGTNQPQHF. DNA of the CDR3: TGTGCCAGCAGTTTAGGGGGGACTAATCAGCCCCAGCATTTT.

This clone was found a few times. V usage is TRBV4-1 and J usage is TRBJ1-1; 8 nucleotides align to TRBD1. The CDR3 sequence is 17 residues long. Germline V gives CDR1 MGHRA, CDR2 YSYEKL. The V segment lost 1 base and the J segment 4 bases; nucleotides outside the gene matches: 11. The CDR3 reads CASSQGGRGRRTTEAFF. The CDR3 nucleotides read TGCGCCAGCAGCCAAGGGGGCAGGGGGCGCAGGACCACTGAAGCTTTCTTT.

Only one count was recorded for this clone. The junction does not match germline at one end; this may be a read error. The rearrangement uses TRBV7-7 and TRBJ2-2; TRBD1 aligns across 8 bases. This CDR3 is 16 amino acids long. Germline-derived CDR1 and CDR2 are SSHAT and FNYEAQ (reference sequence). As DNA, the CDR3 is TGTGCTAGCAGCTTTGGAACAGGGGGTAACACCGGGGAGCTGTTTTTT. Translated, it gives CASSFGTGGNTGELFF.

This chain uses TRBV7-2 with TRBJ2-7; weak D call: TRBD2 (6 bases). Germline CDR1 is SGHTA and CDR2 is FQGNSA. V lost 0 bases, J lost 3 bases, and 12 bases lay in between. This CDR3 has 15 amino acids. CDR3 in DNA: TGTGCCAGCAGCTTAGCTAGCGGAAGCCGCTACGAGCAGTACTTC. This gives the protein CASSLASGSRYEQYF.